This entry is about one TCR beta chain. Its antigen specificity is not known. The sample holds no much larger clone one base away, and base qualities are not on file. The V end gives up 8 bases and the J end 10 bases, leaving 15 bases in the junction not matched to a gene. The germline V gene specifies SQVTM as CDR1 and ANQGSEA as CDR2. There are 13 amino acids in the CDR3, from cysteine to phenylalanine inclusive. The entry retains the CDR3 DNA only, 39 bases that are in frame from base 1. The sample is drawn from a study of early T cells in non-severe SARS-CoV-2 infection listed by TCRdb under 2021. Background on the whole study: Because TCR sequencing relied on bulk RNA taken from unsorted whole blood, pairing of alpha and beta chains was not possible. The full study reports these points: VDJdb matching was skewed toward anti-spike CD8 responses and likely underestimated virus-specific expansions by missing private and CD4 specificities.

Library method: 5' RACE. The listed sequencing device is NextSeq 500. Unique molecular identifiers were attached to individual cDNA molecules in the TCR library protocol so that sequencing error and PCR bias could be corrected. Both TCR alpha and beta chains were sequenced, and tight co-correlation was observed between alpha and beta sequence abundances in each sample. In the paper's pipeline: Decombinator V4 was used to perform V gene, J gene and CDR3 annotation of TCR sequences. Expanded TCRs were defined as changing significantly between any two time points under a Poisson model with p below 0.0001. Abundances of TCRs were expressed as counts per million after normalisation to the total number of TCRs sequenced in each sample. MAIT TCRs were defined by TRAV1-2 paired with TRAJ12, TRAJ20 or TRAJ33, and iNKT TCRs by TRAV10 paired with TRAJ18. VDJdb, accessed 1 November 2021, was searched for CMV, EBV and SARS-CoV-2 annotated TCRs, with TCRs annotated for multiple antigens excluded. TCRdb took the public reads, trimmed them with fastp at Q25, ran MiXCR for clone calling and kept in-frame beta chains. CDR3 protein sequences are deduplicated, and each keeps its most common genes and DNA. The V and J calls and clone size are TCRdb's, not the authors'. The sample table records 80,000 to 95,000 distinct CDR3 sequences; approximately 14% of these occur just once. The ten largest clones add up to 5% to 7.5% of the sample.

This was a case-control study nested in a cohort of healthcare workers in London, UK, who had nasopharyngeal swab PCR tests and blood samples taken every week. Healthcare workers were enrolled in the week of the UK lockdown, from 23 to 31 March 2020, and were followed every week for up to about 16 weeks. The clonotype comes from an adult who was a healthcare worker with PCR-confirmed SARS-CoV-2 infection or an uninfected control (not recorded which). Sequencing input: whole blood. In this chain, TRBV29-1 is recombined with TRBJ2-7; TRBD1 agrees with 9 junctional bases. The DNA sequence is as follows: TGCAGCATCACTCCGGGACAGGGACCCGAACAGTACTTC. Its coded protein is CSITPGQGPEQYF.